This T cell receptor (beta chain) was recovered during a study of control samples from healthy donors and cancer patients. Data came from immunoSEQ multiplex PCR; TCRdb stores just in-frame clones and leaves some out. The sample includes 100,000 to 150,000 clones, about 87% seen only once; the top ten take roughly 12%. Germline lookup yields CDR1 LNHNV and CDR2 YYDKDF (reference sequence). With 1 base removed from V and 6 bases from J, the gap between germline ends came to 12 bases. CDR3 length: 15 amino acids. The chain links TRBV15 to TRBJ1-4; a possible D gene is TRBD1 (6 bases). This TCR was sampled from a young man in good health. Material: blood. The CDR3 here is CATSRVAGVDEKLFF. The CDR3 bases are TGTGCCACCAGCAGAGTGGCAGGGGTTGATGAAAAACTGTTTTTT.